Below, 19 T cell receptor beta chains from the same sample are listed, as sequenced in a study of OX40 agonist ivuxolimab in advanced cancers. Here immunoSEQ multiplex PCR was the method, and the copy in TCRdb shows in-frame clones only, minus some. The sample comprises approximately 52,000 clones, 75% to 85% of which are singletons, and 1.9% rests with the top ten. This specimen consisted of CD4+ or CD8+ T cells sorted from blood, obtained in a trial of the OX40 agonist ivuxolimab. The receptors were sampled from an adult with an advanced solid tumor such as melanoma, head and neck, liver or kidney cancer.

The chain uses TRBV5-1 and TRBJ2-7; D remains unclear. Deletions cut 4 bases from V and 4 bases from J, with 9 bases between. This CDR3 spans 12 amino acids. Germline lookup yields CDR1 SGHRS and CDR2 YFSETQ. DNA of the CDR3: TGCGCCAGCAGCGGGGATTCTTACGAGCAGTACTTC. Protein sequence: CASSGDSYEQYF.

This clone has a single count. The chain links TRBV9 to TRBJ1-1, with D maybe TRBD1 (6 bases). This CDR3 spans 14 amino acids. In germline, CDR1 is SGDLS, CDR2 YYNGEE. Trimming removed 1 base at V and 0 bases at J, with 7 bases between. The CDR3 sequence: CASSVRQVNTEAFF. The CDR3 nucleotides are TGTGCCAGCAGCGTACGACAGGTGAACACTGAAGCTTTCTTT.

This sequence joins TRBV7-3 and TRBJ2-3; 7 nucleotides match TRBD1. The CDR3 length is 19 residues. After removal of 8 bases from V and 6 bases from J, the junction contained 26 bases not matched to a gene. Germline assignment: CDR1 SGHTA and CDR2 FQGTGA. CDR3 protein: CASETTGVGTGRVGDTQYF. For the CDR3, the DNA is TGTGCCAGCGAGACAACAGGGGTAGGGACGGGACGAGTGGGGGATACGCAGTATTTT.

The chain employs TRBV12-5 and TRBJ2-7, with D hard to call. There are 12 residues in the CDR3. Germline values: CDR1 LGHNT, CDR2 FRNRAP. V lost 7 bases and J lost 6, with 13 bases in between. The CDR3 region has the DNA TGTGCTAGTGAAACCGCTACGGGCGAGCAGTACTTC. Its translation: CASETATGEQYF.

In DNA form, the CDR3 reads TGTGCCTGGAGCGACAGGGGTGAAGCTTTCTTT. It is translated as CAWSDRGEAFF. The genes are TRBV30 and TRBJ1-1; 8 positions agree with TRBD1. The germline CDR1 and CDR2 sequences are GTSNPN and SVGIG (reference sequence). Losses at the gene ends were 3 bases for V and 7 bases for J; bases not matched to a gene: 1. The CDR3 covers 11 residues. Full variable domain (remainder filled in from reference TRBV30 and TRBJ1-1): SQTIHQWPATLVQPVGSPLSLECTVEGTSNPNLYWYRQAAGRGLQLLFYSVGIGQISSEVPQNLSASRPQDRQFILSSKKLLLSDSGFYLCAWSDRGEAFFGQGTRLTVV.

This chain joins TRBV28 and TRBJ2-7, with 11 bases aligning to TRBD1. The junction had 3 bases not matched to a gene; V was cut back by 8 bases and J by 3 bases. Germline CDR1 reads MDHEN; CDR2 reads SYDVKM. The CDR3 sequence is 13 residues long. CDR3 in amino acids: CASWGQGVYEQYF. CDR3 nucleotides: TGTGCCAGCTGGGGACAGGGGGTCTACGAGCAGTACTTC.

This clone has just a few counts. The genes are TRBV19 and TRBJ1-1; D is perhaps TRBD1 (6 bases). This CDR3 has 15 residues. CDR1 and CDR2 from the germline V gene are LNHDA and SQIVND (reference sequence). Trimming took 3 bases from V and 4 from J, leaving 15 bases between them. The CDR3 nucleotides read TGTGCCAGTAGTATCGGGGGCATTTCTCTCACTGAAGCTTTCTTT. Translating it yields CASSIGGISLTEAFF.

This sequence joins TRBV13 and TRBJ1-2; D remains unclear. The CDR3 has 13 residues. V was pared by 5 bases and J by 5 bases, with 12 bases between. Germline V CDR1 and CDR2: PRHDT, FYEKMQ (reference sequence). CDR3 DNA: TGTGCCAGCAGCCCCCTGGGGATTTATGGCTACACCTTC. Translating gives CASSPLGIYGYTF.

The chain couples TRBV4-1 to TRBJ2-5; no reliable D call. The V end was cut by 0 bases, the J end by 3 bases, with 11 bases between. The CDR3 totals 15 residues. CDR1 MGHRA and CDR2 YSYEKL come from the germline V gene. This CDR3 is CASSQDRRGEETQYF. In DNA, the CDR3 is TGCGCCAGCAGCCAAGATCGCCGAGGCGAAGAGACCCAGTACTTC.

The CDR3 nucleotides read TGTGCCAGCAGCTTGGCGGCCCGGAAGGGTACCGGGGAGCTGTTTTTT. Protein sequence: CASSLAARKGTGELFF. V gene TRBV5-4 combines with J gene TRBJ2-2; D ambiguous. V shed 0 bases and J shed 5 bases, with 14 bases lying between them. The CDR3 extends over 16 amino acids. Germline-derived CDR1 and CDR2 are SGHNT and YYREEE (reference sequence).

This chain links TRBV7-3 with TRBJ2-2; D is unclear. The germline V gene has CDR1 SGHTA and CDR2 FQGTGA. V lost 6 bases and J lost 2, with 13 bases in between. The CDR3 length is 15 residues. DNA of the CDR3: TGTGCCAGCAGTCTCGATCCTTTAAACACCGGGGAGCTGTTTTTT. Its protein product is CASSLDPLNTGELFF. The full variable domain, in which reference TRBV7-3 and TRBJ2-2 provide the parts outside the CDR3, is GAGVSQTPSNKVTEKGKYVELRCDPISGHTALYWYRQSLGQGPEFLIYFQGTGAADDSGLPNDRFFAVRPEGSVSTLKIQRTERGDSAVYLCASSLDPLNTGELFFGEGSRLTVL.

This chain connects TRBV6-4 to TRBJ2-5; 8 positions match TRBD2. The CDR3 covers 13 residues. CDR1 is MRHNA, CDR2 SNTAGT, per germline. With 6 bases clipped from V and 6 bases from J, the junction kept 6 bases outside the gene matches. In DNA, the CDR3 is TGTGCCAGCAGCCTACGGGAGGGGCAGACCCAGTACTTC. Amino acid sequence: CASSLREGQTQYF.

The chain joins TRBV11-2 to TRBJ1-3, with 8 bases identical to TRBD1. The V gene's germline CDR1 is SGHAT and CDR2 FQNNGV. The CDR3 is 17 residues long. V lost 3 bases and J lost 0; bases outside the gene matches: 7. The CDR3 sequence: CASSFRGLQNSGNTIYF. The CDR3 DNA reads TGTGCCAGCAGCTTCAGGGGGCTCCAAAACTCTGGAAACACCATATATTTT.

This chain joins TRBV5-4 and TRBJ1-1; D gene uncertain. Between the trimmed V and J ends, which lost 0 bases and 0 bases, there was a span of 9 bases. The CDR3 is 15 residues long. Germline V CDR1 and CDR2: SGHNT, YYREEE (reference sequence). The CDR3 DNA follows: TGTGCCAGCAGCTTGGACGGATACATGAACACTGAAGCTTTCTTT. Amino acids: CASSLDGYMNTEAFF. Looking up the rest from reference TRBV5-4 and TRBJ1-1 gives the full variable domain: ETGVTQSPTHLIKTRGQQVTLRCSSQSGHNTVSWYQQALGQGPQFIFQYYREEENGRGNFPPRFSGLQFPNYSSELNVNALELDDSALYLCASSLDGYMNTEAFFGQGTRLTVV.

The J gene is TRBJ2-7, the V gene TRBV7-2; 14 bases match TRBD2. Germline values: CDR1 SGHTA, CDR2 FQGNSA. V lost 4 bases to trimming and J lost 2 bases; unmatched junction nucleotides: 1. The CDR3 is made up of 15 amino acids. DNA for the CDR3: TGTGCCAGCAGCTGGGGACTAGCGGGAGCCTACGAGCAGTACTTC. Amino acid sequence: CASSWGLAGAYEQYF.

This chain uses TRBV7-8 with TRBJ1-1; D is undetermined. Trimming removed 0 bases from V and 2 bases from J, with 4 bases in between. The CDR3 is 13 amino acids. Germline V gene lookup returns CDR1 SGHVS and CDR2 FQNEAQ. DNA for the CDR3: TGTGCCAGCAGCTTAGCCGGAAACACTGAAGCTTTCTTT. It codes for CASSLAGNTEAFF. Full variable domain (outside the CDR3, taken from reference TRBV7-8 and TRBJ1-1): GAGVSQSPRYKVAKRGQDVALRCDPISGHVSLFWYQQALGQGPEFLTYFQNEAQLDKSGLPSDRFFAERPEGSVSTLKIQRTQQEDSAVYLCASSLAGNTEAFFGQGTRLTVV.

V is TRBV7-3 and J is TRBJ1-1, with D possibly matching TRBD1 (6 bases). V lost 5 bases and J lost 1, with 11 bases in between. Germline assignment: CDR1 SGHTA and CDR2 FQGTGA. The CDR3 runs to 14 residues. CDR3 residues: CASSLTGGNTEAFF. In DNA, the CDR3 is TGTGCCAGCAGCCTGACAGGAGGGAACACTGAAGCTTTCTTT. Drawing the rest from reference TRBV7-3 and TRBJ1-1, the complete variable domain is GAGVSQTPSNKVTEKGKYVELRCDPISGHTALYWYRQSLGQGPEFLIYFQGTGAADDSGLPNDRFFAVRPEGSVSTLKIQRTERGDSAVYLCASSLTGGNTEAFFGQGTRLTVV.

Only a few counts were recorded for this clone. The gene calls are TRBV5-1 and TRBJ1-6; D uncertain. Germline V gene lookup returns CDR1 SGHRS and CDR2 YFSETQ. The CDR3 length is 13 residues. Between the trimmed V and J ends, which lost 4 bases and 7 bases, there was a span of 9 bases. CDR3 sequence: CASSPMGNSPLHF. CDR3 nucleotide sequence: TGCGCCAGCAGCCCGATGGGGAATTCACCCCTCCACTTT.

This chain joins TRBV2 and TRBJ2-7; tentatively, D is TRBD2 (6 bases). The CDR3 covers 12 residues. The V gene's germline CDR1 is SNHLY and CDR2 FYNNEI. The V end was cut by 6 bases, the J end by 6 bases, with 12 bases between. The CDR3 coding sequence is TGTGCCAGCAGGCTGGGACTTCTCGAGCAGTACTTC. Translating it yields CASRLGLLEQYF. The complete variable domain, with remaining parts taken from reference TRBV2 and TRBJ2-7, reads EPEVTQTPSHQVTQMGQEVILRCVPISNHLYFYWYRQILGQKVEFLVSFYNNEISEKSEIFDDQFSVERPDGSNFTLKIRSTKLEDSAMYFCASRLGLLEQYFGPGTRLTVT.